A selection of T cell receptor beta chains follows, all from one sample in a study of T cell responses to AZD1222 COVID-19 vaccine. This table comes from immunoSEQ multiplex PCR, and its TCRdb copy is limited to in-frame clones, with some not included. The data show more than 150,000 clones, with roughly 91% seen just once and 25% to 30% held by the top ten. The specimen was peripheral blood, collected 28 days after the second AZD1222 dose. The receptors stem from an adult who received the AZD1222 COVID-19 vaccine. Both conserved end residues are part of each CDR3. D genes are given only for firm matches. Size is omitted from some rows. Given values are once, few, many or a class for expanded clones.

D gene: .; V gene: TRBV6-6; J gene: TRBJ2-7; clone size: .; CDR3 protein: CASSLGTPYEQYF; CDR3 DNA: TGTGCCAGCAGCCTCGGGACTCCCTACGAGCAGTACTTC
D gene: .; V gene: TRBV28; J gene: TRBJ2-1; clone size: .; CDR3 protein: CASSLMGRGQFF; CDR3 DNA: TGTGCCAGCAGTCTAATGGGGCGTGGGCAGTTCTTC
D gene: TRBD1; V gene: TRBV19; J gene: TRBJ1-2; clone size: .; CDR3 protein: CASRDSPGGYTF; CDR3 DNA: TGTGCCAGCCGGGACAGCCCGGGGGGCTACACCTTC
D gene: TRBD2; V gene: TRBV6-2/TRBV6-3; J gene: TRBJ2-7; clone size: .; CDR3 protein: CASSRGLAGNEQYF; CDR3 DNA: TGTGCCAGCAGCCGAGGACTAGCGGGTAACGAGCAGTACTTC
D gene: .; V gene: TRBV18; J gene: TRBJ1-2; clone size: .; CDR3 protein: CASSPTGYYGYTF; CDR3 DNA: TGTGCCAGCTCACCCACGGGCTACTATGGCTACACCTTC
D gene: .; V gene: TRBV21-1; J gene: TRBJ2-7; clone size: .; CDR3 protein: CASSKPSGVYEQYF; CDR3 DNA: TGTGCCAGCAGCAAACCCAGCGGGGTGTACGAGCAGTACTTC
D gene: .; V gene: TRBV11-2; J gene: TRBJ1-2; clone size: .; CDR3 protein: CASGEQLYGYTF; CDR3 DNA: TGTGCCAGCGGAGAACAGCTCTATGGCTACACCTTC
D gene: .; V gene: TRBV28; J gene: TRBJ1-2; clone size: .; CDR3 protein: CASSVRGPSGYTF; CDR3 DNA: TGTGCCAGCAGTGTTAGGGGCCCCTCGGGCTACACCTTC
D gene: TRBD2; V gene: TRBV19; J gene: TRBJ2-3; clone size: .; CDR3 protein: CASSPSAGGTDTQYF; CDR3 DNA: TGTGCCAGTAGTCCCTCAGCGGGAGGGACCGATACGCAGTATTTT
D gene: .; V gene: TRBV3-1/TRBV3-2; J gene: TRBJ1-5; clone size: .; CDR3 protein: CASSQGSGFDQPQHF; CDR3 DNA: TGTGCCAGCAGCCAAGGCTCAGGGTTTGATCAGCCCCAGCATTTT
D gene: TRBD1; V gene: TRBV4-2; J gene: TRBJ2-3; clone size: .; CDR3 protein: CASSLRTGQTADTQYF; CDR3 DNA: TGTGCCAGCAGCCTTCGGACAGGGCAGACCGCAGATACGCAGTATTTT
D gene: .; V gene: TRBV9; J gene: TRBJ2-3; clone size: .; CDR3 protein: CASTVRGTSTDTQYF; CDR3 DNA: TGTGCCAGCACCGTAAGGGGCACTAGCACAGATACGCAGTATTTT
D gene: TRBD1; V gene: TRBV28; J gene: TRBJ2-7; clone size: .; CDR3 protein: CASRDSGQGAHEQYF; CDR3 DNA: TGTGCCAGCAGAGATTCGGGACAGGGGGCCCACGAGCAGTACTTC
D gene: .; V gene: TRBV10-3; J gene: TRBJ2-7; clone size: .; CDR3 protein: CAITPGTSSYEQYF; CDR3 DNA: TGTGCCATCACCCCGGGAACAAGCTCCTACGAGCAGTACTTC
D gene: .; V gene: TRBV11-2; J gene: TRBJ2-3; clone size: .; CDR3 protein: CASSLPGVPSTDTQYF; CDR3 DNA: TGTGCCAGCAGCTTGCCCGGGGTTCCTAGCACAGATACGCAGTATTTT
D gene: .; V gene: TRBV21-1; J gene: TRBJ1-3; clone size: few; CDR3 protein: CASSKVTLGSSGNTIYF; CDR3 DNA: TGTGCCAGCAGCAAAGTAACTCTTGGAAGCTCTGGAAACACCATATATTTT
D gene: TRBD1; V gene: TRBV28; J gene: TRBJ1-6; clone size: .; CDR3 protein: CASSLRLGQGNSPLHF; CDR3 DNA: TGTGCCAGCAGTTTACGGTTAGGACAGGGGAATTCACCCCTCCACTTT
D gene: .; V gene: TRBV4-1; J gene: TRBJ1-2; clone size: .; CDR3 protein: CASSQGTAGRNYGYTF; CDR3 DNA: TGCGCCAGCAGCCAAGGGACGGCAGGGAGGAACTATGGCTACACCTTC
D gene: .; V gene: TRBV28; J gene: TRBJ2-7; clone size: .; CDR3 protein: CASRSGVGYEQYF; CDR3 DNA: TGTGCCAGCCGGTCCGGGGTGGGGTACGAGCAGTACTTC
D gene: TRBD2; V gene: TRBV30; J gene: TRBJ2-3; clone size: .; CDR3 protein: CAWSKAGGHGDTQYF; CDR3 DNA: TGTGCCTGGAGTAAAGCGGGAGGCCATGGAGATACGCAGTATTTT
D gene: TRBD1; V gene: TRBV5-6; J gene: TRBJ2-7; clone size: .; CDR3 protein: CASSGDRVAEQYF; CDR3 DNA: TGTGCCAGCAGCGGGGACAGGGTAGCCGAGCAGTACTTC
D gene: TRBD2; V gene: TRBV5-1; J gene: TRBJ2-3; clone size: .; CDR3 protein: CASSSMTSGRKTDTQYF; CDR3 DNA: TGCGCCAGCAGCTCGATGACTAGCGGGAGAAAAACAGATACGCAGTATTTT
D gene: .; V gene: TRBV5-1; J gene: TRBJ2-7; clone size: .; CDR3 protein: CASSLGGAPYEQYF; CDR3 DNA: TGCGCCAGCAGCTTGGGGGGGGCCCCCTACGAGCAGTACTTC
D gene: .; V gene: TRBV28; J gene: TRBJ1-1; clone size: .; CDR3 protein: CASSLDRISGENTEAFF; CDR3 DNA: TGTGCCAGCAGTTTAGATCGTATCTCGGGGGAGAACACTGAAGCTTTCTTT
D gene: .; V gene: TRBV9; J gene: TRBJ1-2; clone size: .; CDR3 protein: CASSVGGGSNYGYTF; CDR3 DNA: TGTGCCAGCAGCGTAGGGGGAGGTTCTAACTATGGCTACACCTTC
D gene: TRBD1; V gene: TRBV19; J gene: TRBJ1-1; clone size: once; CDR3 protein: CASRDRGSAENTEAFF; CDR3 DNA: TGTGCCAGTAGGGACAGGGGGTCGGCGGAGAACACTGAAGCTTTCTTT
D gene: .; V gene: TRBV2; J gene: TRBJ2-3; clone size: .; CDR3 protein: CARAGKGARTDTQYF; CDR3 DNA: TGTGCCAGGGCGGGGAAGGGGGCGCGGACAGATACGCAGTATTTT
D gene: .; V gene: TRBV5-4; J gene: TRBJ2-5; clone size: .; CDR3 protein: CASSGGTWGETQYF; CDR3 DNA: TGTGCCAGCAGCGGCGGGACTTGGGGGGAGACCCAGTACTTC
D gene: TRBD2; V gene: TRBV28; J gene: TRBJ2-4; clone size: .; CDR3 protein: CASGAGGGGNIQYF; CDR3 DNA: TGTGCCAGCGGAGCGGGAGGAGGAGGAAACATTCAGTACTTC
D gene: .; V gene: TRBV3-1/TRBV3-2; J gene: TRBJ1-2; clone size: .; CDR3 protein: CASSQDGLPGGYTF; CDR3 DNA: TGTGCCAGCAGCCAAGATGGGCTCCCCGGGGGCTACACCTTC
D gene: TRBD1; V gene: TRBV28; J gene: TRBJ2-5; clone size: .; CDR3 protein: CASRGTGKETQYF; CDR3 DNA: TGTGCCAGCAGGGGGACAGGGAAAGAGACCCAGTACTTC
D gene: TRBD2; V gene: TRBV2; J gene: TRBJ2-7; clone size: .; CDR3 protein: CASRGGLAAAYEQYF; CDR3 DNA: TGTGCCAGCAGGGGAGGACTAGCGGCGGCCTACGAGCAGTACTTC
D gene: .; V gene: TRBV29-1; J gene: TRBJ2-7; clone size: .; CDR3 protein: CSGGTVEEQYF; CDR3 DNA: TGCAGCGGCGGGACTGTAGAAGAGCAGTACTTC
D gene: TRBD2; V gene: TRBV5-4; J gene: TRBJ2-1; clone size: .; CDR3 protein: CAINREAWGNEQFF; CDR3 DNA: TGTGCCATCAACCGGGAGGCTTGGGGGAATGAGCAGTTCTTC
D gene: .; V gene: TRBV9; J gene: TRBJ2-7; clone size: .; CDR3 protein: CASSVGADWGYEQYF; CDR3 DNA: TGTGCCAGCAGCGTGGGGGCGGATTGGGGCTACGAGCAGTACTTC
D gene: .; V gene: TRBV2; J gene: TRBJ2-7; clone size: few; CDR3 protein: CATAAGESTYEQYF; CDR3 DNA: TGTGCCACAGCCGCCGGGGAGTCCACCTACGAGCAGTACTTC
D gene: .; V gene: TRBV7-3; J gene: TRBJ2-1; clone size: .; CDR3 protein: CASSQGLPYNEQFF; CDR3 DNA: TGTGCCAGCAGCCAGGGACTCCCCTACAATGAGCAGTTCTTC
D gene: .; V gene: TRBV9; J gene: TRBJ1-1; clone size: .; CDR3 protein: CASSVGGGAGEAFF; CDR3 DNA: TGTGCCAGCAGCGTAGGGGGAGGGGCCGGTGAAGCTTTCTTT
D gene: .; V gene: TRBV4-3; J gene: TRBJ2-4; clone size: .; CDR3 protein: CASSQDRLGAKNIQYF; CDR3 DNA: TGCGCCAGCAGCCAAGATCGACTGGGAGCCAAAAACATTCAGTACTTC
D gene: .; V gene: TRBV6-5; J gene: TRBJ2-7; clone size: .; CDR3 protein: CASKEIGLSSYEQYF; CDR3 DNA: TGTGCCAGCAAGGAGATTGGTCTCAGCTCCTACGAGCAGTACTTC
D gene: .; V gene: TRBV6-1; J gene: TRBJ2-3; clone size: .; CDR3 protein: CASSVTPGLVGDTQYF; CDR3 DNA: TGTGCCAGCAGTGTCACCCCGGGACTCGTAGGGGATACGCAGTATTTT
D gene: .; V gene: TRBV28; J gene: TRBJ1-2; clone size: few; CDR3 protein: CASSLELANYGYTF; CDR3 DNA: TGTGCCAGCAGTTTAGAGTTAGCTAACTATGGCTACACCTTC
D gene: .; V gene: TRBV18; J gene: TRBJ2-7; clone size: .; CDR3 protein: CASSPNGNYEQYF; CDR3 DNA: TGTGCCAGCTCACCTAACGGAAACTACGAGCAGTACTTC
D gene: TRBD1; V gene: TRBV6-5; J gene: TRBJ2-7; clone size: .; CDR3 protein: CASSLSRGRHEQYF; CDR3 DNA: TGTGCCAGCAGTTTATCCAGGGGGAGACACGAGCAGTACTTC
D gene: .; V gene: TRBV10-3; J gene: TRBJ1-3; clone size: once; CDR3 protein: CATAGVGGNTIYF; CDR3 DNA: TGTGCCACGGCAGGGGTGGGAGGAAACACCATATATTTT
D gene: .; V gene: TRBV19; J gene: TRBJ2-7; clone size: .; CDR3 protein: CASRKRTATYEQYF; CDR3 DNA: TGTGCCAGTAGGAAACGGACAGCTACCTACGAGCAGTACTTC
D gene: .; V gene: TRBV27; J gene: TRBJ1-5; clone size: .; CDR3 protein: CASSLAGVGQPQHF; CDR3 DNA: TGTGCCAGCAGTTTAGCTGGGGTGGGTCAGCCCCAGCATTTT
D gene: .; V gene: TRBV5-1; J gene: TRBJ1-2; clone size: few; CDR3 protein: CASSSAGVYGYTF; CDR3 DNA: TGCGCCAGCAGCTCGGCGGGAGTCTATGGCTACACCTTC
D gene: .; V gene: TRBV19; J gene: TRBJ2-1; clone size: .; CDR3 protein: CASSDLGAVSYNEQFF; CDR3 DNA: TGTGCCAGTAGTGACCTGGGGGCGGTCTCCTACAATGAGCAGTTCTTC
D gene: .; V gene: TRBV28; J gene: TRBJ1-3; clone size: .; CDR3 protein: CASSAGTSGNTIYF; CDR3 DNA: TGTGCCAGCAGTGCCGGGACATCTGGAAACACCATATATTTT
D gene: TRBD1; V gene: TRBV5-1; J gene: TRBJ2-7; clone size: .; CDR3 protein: CASTQTGGLDEQYF; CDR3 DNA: TGCGCCAGCACCCAGACAGGGGGCCTCGACGAGCAGTACTTC
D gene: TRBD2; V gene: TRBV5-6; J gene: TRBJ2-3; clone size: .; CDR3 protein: CASSLETSGRTDTQYF; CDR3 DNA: TGTGCCAGCAGCTTGGAAACTAGCGGACGCACAGATACGCAGTATTTT